These 12 T cell receptor beta chains were all obtained from the same sample, sequenced in a study of vaccination and CD4 T cells after COVID-19. Sequenced with the Oncomine TCR Beta short-read assay was DNA taken from cultured CD4+ T cells. TCRdb re-derived calls from the PCR reads in MiXCR, one entry per CDR3 protein. The sample yields about 14,000 distinct CDR3 sequences, roughly 56% seen once. No antigen has been assigned to these receptors. Treatment specified: roughly 10-day PBMC culture with coronavirus spike peptide pools or control peptides (ViraFEST assay). Sequencing input: CD4+ T cells from blood, cultured in vitro. The receptor source for this set is a human donor who had recovered from COVID-19.

The CDR3 DNA reads TGTGCCAGCAGCGGGAGGGGCCAACAGACTGAAGCTTTCTTT. Translating gives CASSGRGQQTEAFF. The chain combines TRBV7-9 with TRBJ1-1; a weak D match, TRBD1 (5 bases). The CDR3 extends over 14 amino acids. Germline CDR1 reads SEHNR; CDR2 reads FQNEAQ (reference sequence). Trimming took off 5 bases at V and 5 bases at J, with 15 bases between the two ends.

The chain recombines TRBV10-1 with TRBJ2-7, with 8 nucleotides matching TRBD2. Germline V gene lookup returns CDR1 WNHNN and CDR2 SYGVQD (reference sequence). The CDR3 covers 14 residues. The trim removed 0 bases at V and 7 bases at J, leaving 5 bases unmatched. CDR3 bases: TGCGCCAGCAGTGAGTCGAACGGGAGGGCGGAGCAGTACTTC. Translation gives CASSESNGRAEQYF.

This clonotype was counted a few times. The chain joins TRBV24-1 to TRBJ2-3; D gene ambiguous. Between the trimmed V and J ends, which lost 7 bases and 4 bases, there was a span of 8 bases. The V gene's germline CDR1 is KGHDR and CDR2 SFDVKD. The CDR3 length is 12 residues. CDR3 region: CATRSQADTQYF. The CDR3 bases are TGTGCCACCAGGAGCCAGGCAGATACGCAGTATTTT.

This clonotype was seen a single time. J is TRBJ2-1 and V is TRBV7-3; no clear D. This CDR3 is built from 15 residues. Trimming pared 0 bases from V and 8 bases from J, leaving 14 bases between. Germline-derived CDR1 and CDR2 are SGHTA and FQGTGA. The CDR3 nucleotides are TGTGCCAGCAGCTTAACCACGTATTGGCGAGATGAGCAGTTCTTC. This translates into CASSLTTYWRDEQFF.

The chain carries TRBV14 and TRBJ1-2; D unclear. The CDR3 is 13 residues long. V was cut by 2 bases and J by 7 bases, with 11 bases left in between. Germline loops: CDR1 SGHDN, CDR2 FVKESK. The CDR3 DNA reads TGTGCCAGCAGCCAACACTTGGAGTTTGGCTACACCTTC. The encoded protein is CASSQHLEFGYTF.

As to this clonotype: Its ends do not fully match the called genes, so a read error is possible. The chain couples TRBV2 to TRBJ1-5; perhaps TRBD1 as D (5 bases). The length of the CDR3 is 14 residues. The germline gives CDR1 SNHLY, CDR2 FYNNEI. In nucleotides, the CDR3 is TGTGCCAGCAGCGAAGATCCAGGGCGTCAGCCCCAGCATTTT. Protein: CASSEDPGRQPQHF. Drawing the rest from reference TRBV2 and TRBJ1-5, the complete variable domain is EPEVTQTPSHQVTQMGQEVILRCVPISNHLYFYWYRQILGQKVEFLVSFYNNEISEKSEIFDDQFSVERPDGSNFTLKIRSTKLEDSAMYFCASSEDPGRQPQHFGDGTRLSIL.

Only one count was recorded for this clonotype. CDR3 DNA sequence: TGTGCCAGCAGTTACTTTCCGGGACGGCCTTACTACGAGCAGTACTTC. It yields the protein CASSYFPGRPYYEQYF. The chain combines TRBV6-2 or TRBV6-3 with TRBJ2-7, with D perhaps matching TRBD1 or TRBD2 (5 bases each). CDR1 MNHEY and CDR2 SVGEGT come from the germline V gene. There are 16 residues in the CDR3. Trimming stripped 1 base from V and 3 bases from J, with 16 bases between.

This clonotype has only a few counts. The chain links TRBV20-1 to TRBJ2-7; D not resolved. Germline values: CDR1 DFQATT, CDR2 SNEGSKA (reference sequence). Trimming cost V 3 bases and J 7 bases, with 10 bases left between them. CDR3 length: 11 residues. This chain's CDR3 is CSASHGAEQYF. The CDR3 DNA sequence: TGCAGTGCTAGCCACGGAGCGGAGCAGTACTTC.

Only a few counts were recorded for this clonotype. The J gene is TRBJ2-2, the V gene TRBV7-9; D is unresolved. The germline CDR1 and CDR2 sequences are SEHNR and FQNEAQ (reference sequence). The V and J ends lost 0 bases and 4 bases respectively, with 12 bases between them. This CDR3 contains 16 residues. DNA of the CDR3: TGTGCCAGCAGCTTAGCGCGTTCAGCAAGCACCGGGGAGCTGTTTTTT. This encodes CASSLARSASTGELFF.

This rearrangement joins TRBV5-1 to TRBJ1-2; TRBD1 agrees at 10 bases. V dropped 4 bases and J dropped 5; count of bases not matched to a gene: 8. Germline V gene sequence: CDR1 SGHRS, CDR2 YFSETQ. The CDR3 has 15 residues. The CDR3 is CASSAGQGEGYGYTF. For the CDR3, the DNA is TGCGCCAGCAGCGCCGGACAGGGGGAGGGATATGGCTACACCTTC.

This CDR3 reads CASSLEGRTEETQYF. As DNA, the CDR3 is TGCGCCAGCAGCTTGGAGGGGAGGACAGAAGAGACCCAGTACTTC. This sequence joins TRBV5-1 and TRBJ2-5; D is perhaps TRBD1 or TRBD2 (6 bases each). CDR1 is SGHRS, CDR2 YFSETQ, per germline. The CDR3 length is 15 residues. V lost 0 bases to trimming and J lost 3 bases, with 12 bases between them.

V and J are TRBV20-1 and TRBJ2-3; 10 bases are shared with TRBD2. The CDR3 loop spans 16 amino acids. V was clipped by 2 bases and J by 6 bases; unmatched bases: 11. The germline CDR1 and CDR2 sequences are DFQATT and SNEGSKA (reference sequence). CDR3: CSARLPLAGESDTQYF. The CDR3 DNA follows: TGCAGTGCTAGACTACCTCTAGCGGGAGAGTCCGATACGCAGTATTTT.